This TCR beta chain was sequenced for a study of blood T cell repertoires in COVID-19. Profiled with immunoSEQ multiplex PCR; TCRdb holds only in-frame clones, not every one. Here the sample spans 190,000 or so clones, roughly 89% being singletons. This clone came up a few times. This receptor was obtained from a man aged 50-60 years with acute or convalescent COVID-19. Sample: peripheral blood.

The CDR3 DNA sequence: TGTGCCAGCAGTTACGTAGGGAGAGGGATTAGTGAAGCTTTCTTT. The encoded protein is CASSYVGRGISEAFF. The chain carries TRBV6-5 and TRBJ1-1; D remains ambiguous. Trimming stripped 2 bases from V and 7 bases from J, with 17 bases between. This CDR3 is built from 15 residues. In germline, CDR1 is MNHEY, CDR2 SVGAGI.